A selection of T cell receptor beta chains follows, all from one sample in a study of cytomegalovirus exposure and HLA in healthy donors. Sequenced by immunoSEQ multiplex PCR; TCRdb stores in-frame clones only, minus some. Of over 200,000 clones detected, 80% to 90% appear once; the ten largest clones hold approximately 2.9%. The sequenced sample was PBMCs. The receptors shown here come from a woman in her late teens or twenties in good health and CMV-seronegative. Each CDR3 is given with its conserved first and last residue. The D gene is left open where the match is weak. Clone size appears in some rows only: once, few, many, or a class for an expanded clone.

v_call,j_call,clone_size,d_call,cdr3_aa,cdr3_nt
TRBV9,TRBJ1-1,-,-,CASSPGQSNTEAFF,TGTGCCAGCAGCCCCGGACAGTCGAACACTGAAGCTTTCTTT
TRBV28,TRBJ1-2,-,-,CASSQRGGVGYGYTF,TGTGCCAGCAGTCAACGGGGGGGCGTTGGGTATGGCTACACCTTC
TRBV27,TRBJ2-7,-,-,CASARRGPYEQYF,TGTGCCAGCGCCCGGCGGGGGCCCTACGAGCAGTACTTC
TRBV28,TRBJ1-1,-,-,CASSLFTRITEAFF,TGTGCCAGCAGTTTATTCACGCGGATCACTGAAGCTTTCTTT
TRBV27,TRBJ2-7,-,-,CASSSPQTGNYEQYF,TGTGCCAGCAGTTCCCCCCAAACAGGGAACTACGAGCAGTACTTC
TRBV6-1,TRBJ2-7,-,TRBD1,CASSASWGQGATISYEQYF,TGTGCCAGCAGTGCCTCATGGGGACAGGGGGCTACGATCTCCTACGAGCAGTACTTC
TRBV5-8,TRBJ2-7,-,TRBD2,CATLAGPHSYEQYF,TGTGCCACCCTAGCGGGCCCCCACTCCTACGAGCAGTACTTC
TRBV6-5,TRBJ1-2,-,-,CASSEALSLIGYTF,TGTGCCAGCAGCGAAGCACTATCCCTAATCGGCTACACCTTC
TRBV6-1,TRBJ2-7,-,-,CASRGGPSSYEQYF,TGTGCCAGCAGGGGGGGACCTAGCTCCTACGAGCAGTACTTC
TRBV29-1,TRBJ1-4,-,-,CSARQRVNEKLFF,TGCAGCGCCCGACAGCGGGTTAATGAAAAACTGTTTTTT
TRBV11-2,TRBJ2-3,few,-,CASSFGGSTDTQYF,TGTGCCAGCAGCTTCGGCGGGAGCACAGATACGCAGTATTTT
TRBV2,TRBJ2-2,-,TRBD2,CASILGLAGGPGSTGELFF,TGTGCCAGCATTCTGGGACTAGCGGGAGGGCCGGGTTCTACCGGGGAGCTGTTTTTT
TRBV30,TRBJ1-1,once,-,CAWSWADTDTEAFF,TGTGCCTGGAGTTGGGCAGACACTGACACTGAAGCTTTCTTT
TRBV2,TRBJ2-4,-,-,CASAAVAKNIQYF,TGTGCCAGTGCGGCCGTAGCCAAAAACATTCAGTACTTC
TRBV4-1,TRBJ1-5,-,TRBD1,CASSQGGFRDRVILGNQPQHF,TGCGCCAGCAGCCAAGGGGGGTTCCGGGACAGGGTAATTCTAGGCAATCAGCCCCAGCATTTT
TRBV1,TRBJ1-2,-,-,CTSSQDGRGRCYGYTF,TGCACCAGCAGCCAAGATGGCAGGGGGCGCTGTTATGGCTACACCTTC
TRBV2,TRBJ2-1,once,TRBD1,CASSEDRGWGLEQFF,TGTGCCAGCAGTGAGGACAGGGGGTGGGGGCTTGAGCAGTTCTTC
TRBV11-2,TRBJ1-2,-,-,CASSLAANYGYTF,TGTGCCAGCAGCTTAGCGGCTAACTATGGCTACACCTTC
TRBV5-1,TRBJ2-7,-,-,CASSPGTGEQYF,TGCGCCAGCAGCCCCGGTACAGGCGAGCAGTACTTC
TRBV5-4,TRBJ2-1,-,-,CASSLGGLTYNEQFF,TGTGCCAGCAGCTTGGGGGGACTCACCTACAATGAGCAGTTCTTC
TRBV4-1,TRBJ2-7,-,TRBD1,CASSQVGQGADEQYF,TGCGCCAGCAGCCAAGTGGGGCAGGGGGCCGACGAGCAGTACTTC
TRBV5-4,TRBJ2-3,-,-,CASSPGLAYSSTDTQYF,TGTGCCAGCAGCCCGGGGCTAGCGTATTCTAGCACAGATACGCAGTATTTT
TRBV27,TRBJ2-1,-,TRBD2,CASSSTGLAGYNEQFF,TGTGCCAGCAGTTCGACTGGACTAGCGGGGTACAATGAGCAGTTCTTC
TRBV5-8,TRBJ2-5,-,TRBD1,CASSLPGTGVETQYF,TGTGCCAGCAGCTTACCCGGGACAGGGGTAGAGACCCAGTACTTC
TRBV28,TRBJ1-4,-,-,CASSMGGTNEKLFF,TGTGCCAGTTCGATGGGGGGGACTAATGAAAAACTGTTTTTT
TRBV7-9,TRBJ2-5,-,TRBD2,CASSLAGVWETQYF,TGTGCCAGCAGTCTAGCGGGAGTCTGGGAGACCCAGTACTTC
TRBV9,TRBJ2-3,-,-,CASSVGSSASTDTQYF,TGTGCCAGCAGCGTAGGTAGTAGCGCTAGCACAGATACGCAGTATTTT
TRBV28,TRBJ2-2,-,TRBD1,CASRHQTGTANTGELFF,TGTGCCAGCAGACACCAAACCGGGACAGCGAACACCGGGGAGCTGTTTTTT
TRBV7-2,TRBJ2-7,few,-,CASRTGLNYEQYF,TGTGCCAGCAGAACAGGCCTCAACTACGAGCAGTACTTC
TRBV5-1,TRBJ2-2,once,TRBD1,CASSVDRGGTGELFF,TGCGCCAGCAGCGTGGACAGGGGTGGCACCGGGGAGCTGTTTTTT
TRBV19,TRBJ2-1,-,TRBD2,CASSPRTSGRATEQFF,TGTGCCAGTAGTCCTCGGACTAGCGGGAGGGCCACTGAGCAGTTCTTC
TRBV7-3,TRBJ2-1,-,TRBD2,CASSLIAGPYNEQFF,TGTGCCAGCAGCTTAATAGCGGGCCCCTACAATGAGCAGTTCTTC
TRBV20-1,TRBJ2-5,few,-,CSAQGSETQYF,TGCAGTGCTCAGGGTTCGGAGACCCAGTACTTC
TRBV7-8,TRBJ1-4,-,-,CASSKGTSEKLFF,TGTGCCAGCAGCAAGGGGACAAGTGAAAAACTGTTTTTT
TRBV30,TRBJ2-1,-,TRBD1,CAWSRDRGSYNEQFF,TGTGCCTGGAGCCGGGACAGGGGCTCCTACAATGAGCAGTTCTTC
TRBV2,TRBJ2-4,-,TRBD1,CASSGQGVQYF,TGTGCCAGTTCCGGACAGGGAGTTCAGTACTTC
TRBV29-1,TRBJ2-5,-,-,CSVLGPSGTQYF,TGCAGCGTACTAGGCCCTTCGGGGACCCAGTACTTC
TRBV29-1,TRBJ2-1,-,TRBD1,CSGYQGVEQFF,TGCAGCGGATACCAGGGGGTTGAGCAGTTCTTC
TRBV28,TRBJ2-1,-,TRBD2,CASRKGLAGGLYNEQFF,TGTGCCAGCAGGAAAGGGCTAGCGGGAGGATTATACAATGAGCAGTTCTTC
TRBV2,TRBJ2-3,-,TRBD2,CASSVPSGSTDTQYF,TGTGCCAGCAGTGTCCCTAGCGGCAGCACAGATACGCAGTATTTT
TRBV4-2,TRBJ2-1,-,TRBD2,CASSLNLAARNEQFF,TGTGCCAGCAGCCTGAATCTAGCGGCGCGCAATGAGCAGTTCTTC
TRBV2,TRBJ2-6,-,-,CASTRTGSGANVLTF,TGTGCCAGCACGAGGACTGGTTCTGGGGCCAACGTCCTGACTTTC
TRBV27,TRBJ2-6,-,TRBD1,CASSFSAGGISGANVLTF,TGTGCCAGCAGTTTTTCGGCAGGGGGCATCTCTGGGGCCAACGTCCTGACTTTC
TRBV4-3,TRBJ2-2,-,-,CASSQDMAGVNTGELFF,TGCGCCAGCAGCCAAGATATGGCAGGGGTGAACACCGGGGAGCTGTTTTTT
TRBV9,TRBJ1-3,-,-,CASSVDGSSGNTIYF,TGTGCCAGCAGCGTAGACGGGAGCTCTGGAAACACCATATATTTT
TRBV5-1,TRBJ2-7,-,TRBD2,CASSLGLELSYEQYF,TGCGCCAGCAGCTTAGGACTAGAACTAAGTTACGAGCAGTACTTC
TRBV5-4,TRBJ2-7,-,TRBD1,CASSPGTVPEQYF,TGTGCCAGCAGCCCGGGGACAGTACCCGAGCAGTACTTC
TRBV5-5,TRBJ2-5,-,TRBD2,CASSLAGLKKETQYF,TGTGCCAGCAGCTTGGCGGGACTAAAGAAAGAGACCCAGTACTTC
TRBV9,TRBJ2-7,-,TRBD2,CASSETSEGSYEQYF,TGTGCCAGCAGTGAGACTAGCGAGGGCTCCTACGAGCAGTACTTC
TRBV7-9,TRBJ1-2,-,TRBD1,CASSSDRAANYGYTF,TGTGCCAGCAGCTCCGACAGGGCAGCTAACTATGGCTACACCTTC
TRBV13,TRBJ2-5,-,-,CASSLHLAGTQETQYF,TGTGCCAGCAGCTTACACCTCGCAGGGACTCAAGAGACCCAGTACTTC
TRBV19,TRBJ2-7,-,-,CASSTQQGTEQYF,TGTGCCAGTAGTACCCAACAGGGAACCGAGCAGTACTTC
TRBV5-4,TRBJ1-2,-,TRBD1,CASSLGPQGAYYGYTF,TGTGCCAGCAGCTTGGGACCACAGGGGGCATACTATGGCTACACCTTC
TRBV28,TRBJ1-1,-,-,CASSLEGATEAFF,TGTGCCAGCAGTTTAGAGGGCGCGACTGAAGCTTTCTTT
TRBV2,TRBJ1-1,-,-,CASSEYGYTEAFF,TGTGCCAGCAGTGAATACGGGTACACTGAAGCTTTCTTT